This T cell receptor (beta chain) was sequenced for a study of Tregs in tolerant kidney transplant recipients. Findings of the study overall: Changing PCR primers prevented nucleotide comparison between some patients' samples.

Sequencing was performed with immunoSEQ multiplex PCR; in TCRdb, only in-frame clones are kept and a portion is missing. The table has tens of thousands of clones, under 95% seen once; the top ten hold around 1.5%. This clone was counted once. Its antigen is currently unknown. The CDR3 length is 13 residues. The junction had 8 bases not matched to a gene; V was cut back by 10 bases and J by 7 bases. Germline V gene lookup returns CDR1 ENHRY and CDR2 SYGVKD. Recipients received nonmyeloablative bone marrow transplants from related graft donors, with transient mixed chimerism. The chain uses TRBV10-3 and TRBJ1-4; 8 nucleotides line up with TRBD1. This material consisted of CD4+ T cells from blood (PBMCs), taken 12 months after the transplant. The clonotype originates from a human patient who received a combined kidney and bone marrow transplant. These T cells may partly come from the graft donor. The CDR3 bases are TGTGCCACGAGGACAGGGTTTGCTGAAAAACTGTTTTTT. This encodes CATRTGFAEKLFF.